This record looks at one T cell receptor (beta chain) sequence and its context. Its binding antigen is unknown. Per-base qualities were not stored, and no clone one base away is much larger. Trimming takes 3 bases off V and 3 bases off J; junction bases not matched to a gene: 11. Counted from cysteine to phenylalanine, this CDR3 has 19 amino acids. Of the read, only the CDR3 DNA is kept; its 57 bases are in frame from base 1. The germline V gene (reference sequence) specifies LGHDT as CDR1 and YNNKEL as CDR2. Ophthalmopathy patients had moderately to severely active disease, Clinical Activity Score of at least 3, NOSPECS grade of at least 4, and duration under 3 months. Exclusion was applied to patients with uncontrolled infections, other autoimmune diseases, pregnancy or lactation. Diagnoses were based on clinical symptoms, serum thyroxine and TRAb, thyroid ultrasound and orbital computed tomography. Ficoll-Paque density gradient centrifugation was used to isolate PBMCs from 8 to 10 ml of fresh peripheral blood. Total RNA was extracted using Trizol reagent, and RNA quality was assessed on an Agilent 2100 Bioanalyzer.

The TCR beta CDR3 regions were amplified from RNA transcripts. A first-round RT-PCR of the TCR CDR3 used the HTBI primer set with the Qiagen OneStep RT-PCR kit. Libraries were constructed in a second round of multiplex PCR, after which size selection and purification were performed. Libraries were sequenced paired-end with 100 bp reads on an Illumina HiSeq2000. In the source study's methods: Raw data were processed with SOAPnuke, discarding reads with adapters, uncalled bases, mean Phred below 15, or no exact constant-primer or identifier match. High-quality paired reads were merged with COPE v1.2.5, and unique nucleotide sequences were defined as clonotypes. Clonotypes were aligned to IMGT TRBV, TRBD and TRBJ reference segments using MiTCR v1.1. The analysis included only V-J combinations with a frequency above 0.0001, which together covered about 99% of the repertoires. A TCS score was defined as the ratio between F50 (clonal expansion) and ExV (chaos), using BLOSUM62-based TCRdist between CDR3 peptides within each V-J. Welch's t-statistics and random forest reduced roughly 500 V-J features to about 13, which were used in a naive Bayes classifier (R e1071). The similarity between thyroid and blood repertoires was quantified using the Morisita-Horn index. The raw public data were reprocessed by TCRdb itself: fastp quality trimming at Q25, MiXCR clonotype calling, in-frame beta chains only. Rows are unified per CDR3 protein, each entry keeping the most common DNA and genes. The V and J calls come from TCRdb's annotation, not from the publication. For this sample there are 640,000 or so distinct CDR3 sequences; under 15% appear just once. The ten largest clonotypes hold around 4.5% of the sample.

This entry is derived from a study of T cells in Graves' hyperthyroidism and ophthalmopathy (dated by TCRdb to 2018 to 2020). For the wider study: Peripheral blood samples were taken at the time of initial diagnosis, prior to any treatment. Once sampling was done, hyperthyroidism patients were given methimazole at a starting dose of 30 mg daily, whereas ophthalmopathy patients were given high-dose intravenous methylprednisolone. The approximately 98 discovery patients were randomly divided into training and test sets at a 7:3 ratio. Whether ophthalmopathy could be predicted prospectively was tested in an independent validation cohort made up of under 20 hyperthyroidism patients plus 17 patients who later progressed to ophthalmopathy. TCR Vbeta CDR3 sequencing of 135 peripheral blood samples (roughly 43 ophthalmopathy, around 80 hyperthyroidism and roughly 17 progressor patients) is reported in the paper. In about 6 Graves' hyperthyroidism patients, the study also compared T-cell repertoires from thyroid tissue with T-cell repertoires from blood. TCR V-J signatures able to tell the groups apart were searched for in a discovery cohort of 100 or so patients, of whom fewer than 45 had Graves' ophthalmopathy and 57 had stable Graves' hyperthyroidism.

General conclusions and limits of the study: Sample size was not statistically predetermined, and blinding of investigators to group allocation was not performed. A 13 V-J signature model separated ophthalmopathy from stable hyperthyroidism, with about 88% sensitivity and roughly 81% specificity in cross-validation and 80%/75% in testing. In validation, progression to ophthalmopathy was predicted by the model with 55% to 71% sensitivity and 72% to 85% specificity, a median of roughly 6 months before onset. Most expanded thyroid clonotypes (frequency above 0.001) were also detected in blood, suggesting blood repertoires may reflect thyroid immune responses.

The receptor was derived from a woman aged 40 to 49 with Graves' ophthalmopathy. The sequenced sample was blood. Recombination joined TRBV3-1 with TRBJ2-2; 12 central nucleotides agree with TRBD2. The nucleotides read TGTGCCAGCAGCCACCTGACTAGCGGGAGAGGGTCTGACACCGGGGAGCTGTTTTTT. Translated, this is CASSHLTSGRGSDTGELFF.